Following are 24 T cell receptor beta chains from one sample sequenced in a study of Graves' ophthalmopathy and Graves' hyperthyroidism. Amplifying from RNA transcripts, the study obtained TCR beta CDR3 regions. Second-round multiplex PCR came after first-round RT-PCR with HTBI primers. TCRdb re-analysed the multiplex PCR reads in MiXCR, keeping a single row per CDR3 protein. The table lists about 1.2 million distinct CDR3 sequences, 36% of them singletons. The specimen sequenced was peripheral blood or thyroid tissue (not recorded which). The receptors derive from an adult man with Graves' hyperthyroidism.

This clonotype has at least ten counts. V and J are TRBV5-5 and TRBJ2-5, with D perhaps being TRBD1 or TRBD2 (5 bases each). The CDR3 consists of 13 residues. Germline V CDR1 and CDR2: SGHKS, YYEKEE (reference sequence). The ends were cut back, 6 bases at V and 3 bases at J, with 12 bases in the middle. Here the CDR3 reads CASTPGTEETQYF. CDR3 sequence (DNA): TGTGCCAGCACCCCCGGGACGGAAGAGACCCAGTACTTC.

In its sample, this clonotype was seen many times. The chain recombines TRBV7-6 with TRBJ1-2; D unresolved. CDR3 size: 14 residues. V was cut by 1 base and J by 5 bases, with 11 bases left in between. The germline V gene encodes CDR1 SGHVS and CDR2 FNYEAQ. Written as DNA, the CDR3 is TGTGCCAGCAGCTTAGGTCATGGTAGTTATGGCTACACCTTC. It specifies CASSLGHGSYGYTF.

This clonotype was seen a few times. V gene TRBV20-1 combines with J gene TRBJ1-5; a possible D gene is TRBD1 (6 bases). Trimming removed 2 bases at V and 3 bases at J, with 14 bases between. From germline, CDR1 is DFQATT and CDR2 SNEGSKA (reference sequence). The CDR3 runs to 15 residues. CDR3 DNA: TGCAGTGCTAGACAGGACAGTTTCGCCAATCAGCCCCAGCATTTT. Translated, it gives CSARQDSFANQPQHF.

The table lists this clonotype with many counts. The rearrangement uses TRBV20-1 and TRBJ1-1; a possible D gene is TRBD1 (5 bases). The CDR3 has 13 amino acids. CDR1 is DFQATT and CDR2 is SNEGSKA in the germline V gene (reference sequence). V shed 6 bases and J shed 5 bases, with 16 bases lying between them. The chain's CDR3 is CSAGGAGRTEAFF. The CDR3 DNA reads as TGCAGTGCCGGGGGAGCAGGGAGAACTGAAGCTTTCTTT.

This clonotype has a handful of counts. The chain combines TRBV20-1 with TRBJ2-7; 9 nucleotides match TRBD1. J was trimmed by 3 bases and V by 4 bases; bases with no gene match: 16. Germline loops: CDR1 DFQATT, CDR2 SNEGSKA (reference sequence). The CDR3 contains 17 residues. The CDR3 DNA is TGCAGTGCTACCGCCGTCGGAGCCGGGACAGGGATCTACGAGCAGTACTTC. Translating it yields CSATAVGAGTGIYEQYF.

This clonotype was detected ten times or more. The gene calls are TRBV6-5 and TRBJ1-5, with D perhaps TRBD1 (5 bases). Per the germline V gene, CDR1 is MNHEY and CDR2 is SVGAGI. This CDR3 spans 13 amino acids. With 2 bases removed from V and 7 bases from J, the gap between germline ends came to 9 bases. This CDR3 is CASSYQGGQPQHF. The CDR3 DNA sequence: TGTGCCAGCAGTTACCAGGGTGGACAGCCCCAGCATTTT.

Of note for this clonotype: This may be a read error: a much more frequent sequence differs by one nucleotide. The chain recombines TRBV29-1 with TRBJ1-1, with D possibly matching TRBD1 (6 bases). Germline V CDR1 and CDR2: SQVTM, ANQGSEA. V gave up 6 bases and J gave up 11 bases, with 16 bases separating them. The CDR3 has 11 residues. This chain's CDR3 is CSVTNRTAAFF. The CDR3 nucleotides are TGCAGCGTGACCAACAGGACAGCCGCTTTCTTT.

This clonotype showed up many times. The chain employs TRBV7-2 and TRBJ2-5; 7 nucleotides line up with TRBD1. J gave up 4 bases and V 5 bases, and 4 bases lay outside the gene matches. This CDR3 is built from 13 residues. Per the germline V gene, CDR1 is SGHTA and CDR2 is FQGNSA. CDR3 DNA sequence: TGTGCCAGCAGCACAGGGGTGTCAGAGACCCAGTACTTC. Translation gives CASSTGVSETQYF.

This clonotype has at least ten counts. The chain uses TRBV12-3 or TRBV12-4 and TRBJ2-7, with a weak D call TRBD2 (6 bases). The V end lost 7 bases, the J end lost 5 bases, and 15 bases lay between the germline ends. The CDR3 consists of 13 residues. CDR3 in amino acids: CASNRGGFDEQYF. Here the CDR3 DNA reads TGTGCCAGCAATCGGGGAGGTTTCGACGAGCAGTACTTC.

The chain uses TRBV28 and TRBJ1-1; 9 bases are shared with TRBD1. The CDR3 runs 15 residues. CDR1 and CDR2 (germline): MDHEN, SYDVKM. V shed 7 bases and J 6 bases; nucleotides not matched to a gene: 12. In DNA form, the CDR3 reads TGTGCCAGCAAGTCGAACAGGGGGCTTCCTGCTGAAGCTTTCTTT. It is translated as CASKSNRGLPAEAFF.

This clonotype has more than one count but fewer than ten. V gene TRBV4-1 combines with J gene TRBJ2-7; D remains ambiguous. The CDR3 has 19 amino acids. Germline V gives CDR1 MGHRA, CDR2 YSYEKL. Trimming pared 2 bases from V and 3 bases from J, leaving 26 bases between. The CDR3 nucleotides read TGCGCCAGCAGCCAATTGTTACCCAGCCCTCGAGTGGGTGACTACGAGCAGTACTTC. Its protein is CASSQLLPSPRVGDYEQYF.

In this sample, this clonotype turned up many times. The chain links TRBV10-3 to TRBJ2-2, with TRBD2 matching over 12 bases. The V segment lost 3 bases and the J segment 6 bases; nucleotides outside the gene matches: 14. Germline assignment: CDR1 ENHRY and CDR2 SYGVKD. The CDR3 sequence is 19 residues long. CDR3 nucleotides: TGTGCCATCAGTGATGCCGGGACTAGCGGGTCTTGGCGGGCCGGGGAGCTGTTTTTT. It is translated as CAISDAGTSGSWRAGELFF.

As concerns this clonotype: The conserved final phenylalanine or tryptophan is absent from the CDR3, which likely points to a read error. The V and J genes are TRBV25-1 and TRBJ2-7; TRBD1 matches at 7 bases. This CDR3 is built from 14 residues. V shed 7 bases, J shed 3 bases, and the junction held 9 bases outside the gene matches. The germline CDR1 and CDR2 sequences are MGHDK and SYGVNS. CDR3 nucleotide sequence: TGTGCCAGCAACCCCACAGGGGAAGACTACGAGCAGTACCTC. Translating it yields CASNPTGEDYEQYL.

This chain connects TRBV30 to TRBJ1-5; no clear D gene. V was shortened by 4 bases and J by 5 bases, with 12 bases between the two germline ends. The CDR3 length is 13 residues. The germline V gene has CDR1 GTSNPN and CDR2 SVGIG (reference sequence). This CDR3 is CAWNQEEDQPQHF. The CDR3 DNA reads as TGTGCCTGGAACCAGGAGGAGGATCAGCCCCAGCATTTT.

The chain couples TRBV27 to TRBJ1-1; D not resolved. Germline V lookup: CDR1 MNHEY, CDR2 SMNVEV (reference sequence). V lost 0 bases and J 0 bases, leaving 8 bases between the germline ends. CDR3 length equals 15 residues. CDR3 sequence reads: CASSLSPSLNTEAFF. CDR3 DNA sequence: TGTGCCAGCAGTTTATCCCCTAGTTTGAACACTGAAGCTTTCTTT.

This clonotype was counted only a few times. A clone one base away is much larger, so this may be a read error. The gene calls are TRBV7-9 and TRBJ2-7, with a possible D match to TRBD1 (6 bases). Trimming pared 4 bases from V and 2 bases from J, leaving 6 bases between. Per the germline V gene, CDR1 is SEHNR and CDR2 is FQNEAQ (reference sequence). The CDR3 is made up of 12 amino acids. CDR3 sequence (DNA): TGTGCCAGCAGCTGGACAGCCTACGAGCAGTACTTC. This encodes CASSWTAYEQYF.

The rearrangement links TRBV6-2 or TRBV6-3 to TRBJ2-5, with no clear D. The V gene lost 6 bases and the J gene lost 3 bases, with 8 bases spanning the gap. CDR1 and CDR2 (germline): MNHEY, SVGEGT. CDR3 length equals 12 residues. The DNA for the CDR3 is TGTGCCAGCAGACATCAGAAAGAGACCCAGTACTTC. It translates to CASRHQKETQYF.

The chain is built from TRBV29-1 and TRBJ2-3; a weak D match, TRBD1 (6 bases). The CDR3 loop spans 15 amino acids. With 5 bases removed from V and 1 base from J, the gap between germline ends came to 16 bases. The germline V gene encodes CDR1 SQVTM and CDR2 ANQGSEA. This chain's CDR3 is CSVTHRAVRTDTQYF. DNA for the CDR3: TGCAGCGTTACACACAGGGCTGTGCGCACAGATACGCAGTATTTT.

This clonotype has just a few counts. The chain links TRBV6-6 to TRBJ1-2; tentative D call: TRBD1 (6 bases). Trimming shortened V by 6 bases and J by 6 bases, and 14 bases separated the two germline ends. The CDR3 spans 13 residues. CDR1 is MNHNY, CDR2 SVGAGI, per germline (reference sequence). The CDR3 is CASRAGDRDGYTF. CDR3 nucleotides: TGTGCCAGCAGGGCAGGGGACCGAGATGGCTACACCTTC.

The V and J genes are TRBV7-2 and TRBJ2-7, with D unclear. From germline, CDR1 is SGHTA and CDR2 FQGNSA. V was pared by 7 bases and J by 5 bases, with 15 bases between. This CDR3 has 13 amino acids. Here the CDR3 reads CASNQLPNDEQYF. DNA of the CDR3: TGTGCCAGCAACCAGCTACCTAACGACGAGCAGTACTTC.

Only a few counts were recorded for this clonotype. In DNA, the CDR3 is TGTGCCAGCAGCTTAGCCGGGCTCAGGAACGAGCAGTACTTC. It codes for CASSLAGLRNEQYF. V gene TRBV7-6 combines with J gene TRBJ2-7; no clear D. CDR1 and CDR2 (germline): SGHVS, FNYEAQ. V was clipped by 0 bases and J by 5 bases, with 11 bases between them. The CDR3 is 14 residues long.

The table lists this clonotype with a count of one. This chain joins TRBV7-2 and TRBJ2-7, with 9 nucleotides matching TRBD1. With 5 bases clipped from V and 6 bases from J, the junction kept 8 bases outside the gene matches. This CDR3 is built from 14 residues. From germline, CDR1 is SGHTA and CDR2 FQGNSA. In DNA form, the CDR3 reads TGTGCCAGCAGCGCCAGGGACAGGGCGGGCGAGCAGTACTTC. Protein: CASSARDRAGEQYF.

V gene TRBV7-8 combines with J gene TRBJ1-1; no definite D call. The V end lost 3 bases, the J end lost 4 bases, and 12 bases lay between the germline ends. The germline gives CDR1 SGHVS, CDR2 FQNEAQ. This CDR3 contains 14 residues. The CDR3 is CASSLHESATEAFF. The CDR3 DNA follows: TGTGCCAGCAGCTTGCATGAGTCCGCCACTGAAGCTTTCTTT.

DNA for the CDR3: TGTGCCAGCAGCAAAGCGGGAGGATTCTACGAGCAGTACTTC. Its translation: CASSKAGGFYEQYF. The chain recombines TRBV5-5 with TRBJ2-7, with 9 positions matching TRBD2. The length of the CDR3 is 14 residues. Unmatched junction bases numbered 5, after V lost 4 bases and J lost 3 bases. Germline CDR1 is SGHKS and CDR2 is YYEKEE (reference sequence).